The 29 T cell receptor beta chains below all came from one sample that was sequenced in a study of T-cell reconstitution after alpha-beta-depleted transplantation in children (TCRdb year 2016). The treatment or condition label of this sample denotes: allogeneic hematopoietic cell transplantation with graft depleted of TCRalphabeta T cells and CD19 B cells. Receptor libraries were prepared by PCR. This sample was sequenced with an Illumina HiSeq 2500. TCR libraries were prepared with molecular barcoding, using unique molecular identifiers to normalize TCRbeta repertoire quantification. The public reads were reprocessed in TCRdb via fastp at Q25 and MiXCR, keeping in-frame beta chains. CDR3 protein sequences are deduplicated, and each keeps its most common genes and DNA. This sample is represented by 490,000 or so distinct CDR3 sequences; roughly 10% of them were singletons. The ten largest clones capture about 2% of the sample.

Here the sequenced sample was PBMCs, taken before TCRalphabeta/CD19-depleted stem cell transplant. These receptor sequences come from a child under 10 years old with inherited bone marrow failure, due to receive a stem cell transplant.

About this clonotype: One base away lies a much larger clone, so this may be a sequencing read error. In DNA form, the CDR3 reads TGTGCCAGAAGCTTAGTGGCTATAGAGCAGTTCTTC. Protein sequence: CARSLVAIEQFF. The chain recombines TRBV7-9 with TRBJ2-1, with D unresolved. CDR1 and CDR2 (germline): SEHNR, FQNEAQ (reference sequence). This CDR3 has 12 amino acids.

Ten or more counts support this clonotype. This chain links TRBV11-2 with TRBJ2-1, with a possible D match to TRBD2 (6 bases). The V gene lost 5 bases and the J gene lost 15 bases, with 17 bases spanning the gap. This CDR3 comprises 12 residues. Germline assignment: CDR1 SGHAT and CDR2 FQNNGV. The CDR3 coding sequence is TGTGCCAGCAGCGCTGCCTTGACTAGTCCGTTCTTC. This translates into CASSAALTSPFF.

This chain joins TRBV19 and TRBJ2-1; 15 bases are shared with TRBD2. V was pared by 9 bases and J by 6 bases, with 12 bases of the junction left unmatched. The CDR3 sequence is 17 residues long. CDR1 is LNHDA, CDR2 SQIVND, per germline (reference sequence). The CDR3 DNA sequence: TGTGCCAGAGTTCCCTCGGGACTAGCGGGAGGTATCAATGAGCAGTTCTTC. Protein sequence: CARVPSGLAGGINEQFF.

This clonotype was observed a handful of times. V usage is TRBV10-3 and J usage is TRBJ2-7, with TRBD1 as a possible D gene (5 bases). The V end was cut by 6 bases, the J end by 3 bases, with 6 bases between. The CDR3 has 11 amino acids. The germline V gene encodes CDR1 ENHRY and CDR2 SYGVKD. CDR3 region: CAIRQGYEQYF. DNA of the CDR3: TGTGCCATCAGGCAGGGCTACGAGCAGTACTTC.

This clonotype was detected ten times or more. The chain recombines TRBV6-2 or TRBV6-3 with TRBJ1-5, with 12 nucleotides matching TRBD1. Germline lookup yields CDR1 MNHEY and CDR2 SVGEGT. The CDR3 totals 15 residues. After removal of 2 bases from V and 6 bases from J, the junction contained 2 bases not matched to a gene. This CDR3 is CASSYGTGGSQPQHF. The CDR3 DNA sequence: TGTGCCAGCAGTTACGGGACAGGGGGCAGTCAGCCCCAGCATTTT.

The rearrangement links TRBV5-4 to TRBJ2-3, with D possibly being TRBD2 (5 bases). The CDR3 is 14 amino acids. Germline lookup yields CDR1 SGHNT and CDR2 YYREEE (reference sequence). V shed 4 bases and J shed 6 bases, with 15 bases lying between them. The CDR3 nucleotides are TGTGCCAGCAGCGCAGAAGCGGTTTCGGATACGCAGTATTTT. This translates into CASSAEAVSDTQYF.

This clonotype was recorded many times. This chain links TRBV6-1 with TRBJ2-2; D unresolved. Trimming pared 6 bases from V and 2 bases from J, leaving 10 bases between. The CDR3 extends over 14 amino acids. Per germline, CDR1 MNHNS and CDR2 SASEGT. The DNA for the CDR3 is TGTGCCAGCAGATGGGGTATCAACACCGGGGAGCTGTTTTTT. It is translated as CASRWGINTGELFF.

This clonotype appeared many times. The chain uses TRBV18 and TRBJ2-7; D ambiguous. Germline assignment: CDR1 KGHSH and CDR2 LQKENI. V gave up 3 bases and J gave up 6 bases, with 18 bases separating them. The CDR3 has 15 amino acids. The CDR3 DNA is TGTGCCAGCTCACCCCCGAAGATCGCCCCCGCCGAGCAGTACTTC. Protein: CASSPPKIAPAEQYF.

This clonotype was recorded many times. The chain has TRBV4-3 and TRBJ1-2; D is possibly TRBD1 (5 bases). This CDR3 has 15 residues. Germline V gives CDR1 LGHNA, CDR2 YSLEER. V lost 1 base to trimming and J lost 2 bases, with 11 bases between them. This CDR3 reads CASSQGLDRNYGYTF. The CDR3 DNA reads TGCGCCAGCAGCCAAGGCCTTGACAGAAACTATGGCTACACCTTC.

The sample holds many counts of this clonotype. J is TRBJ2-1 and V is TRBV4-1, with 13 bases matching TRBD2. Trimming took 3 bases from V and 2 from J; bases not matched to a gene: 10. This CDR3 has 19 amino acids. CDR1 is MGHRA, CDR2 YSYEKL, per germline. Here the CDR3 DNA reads TGCGCCAGCAGCCACCGGACTAGCGGGAGTCGGGGAACCTACAATGAGCAGTTCTTC. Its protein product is CASSHRTSGSRGTYNEQFF.

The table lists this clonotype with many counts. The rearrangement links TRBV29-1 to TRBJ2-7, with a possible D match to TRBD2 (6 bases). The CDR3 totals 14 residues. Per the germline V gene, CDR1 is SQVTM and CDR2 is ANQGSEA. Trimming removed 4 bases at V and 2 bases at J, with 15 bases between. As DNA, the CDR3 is TGCAGCGTTGTCCAGGGACTCCCGCCCTACGAGCAGTACTTC. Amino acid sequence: CSVVQGLPPYEQYF.

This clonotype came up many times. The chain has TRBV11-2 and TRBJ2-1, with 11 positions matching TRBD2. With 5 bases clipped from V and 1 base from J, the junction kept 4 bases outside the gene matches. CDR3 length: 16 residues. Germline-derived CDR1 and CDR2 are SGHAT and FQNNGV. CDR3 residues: CASSPRLAGSYNEQFF. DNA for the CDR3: TGTGCCAGCAGCCCCCGACTAGCGGGATCCTACAATGAGCAGTTCTTC.

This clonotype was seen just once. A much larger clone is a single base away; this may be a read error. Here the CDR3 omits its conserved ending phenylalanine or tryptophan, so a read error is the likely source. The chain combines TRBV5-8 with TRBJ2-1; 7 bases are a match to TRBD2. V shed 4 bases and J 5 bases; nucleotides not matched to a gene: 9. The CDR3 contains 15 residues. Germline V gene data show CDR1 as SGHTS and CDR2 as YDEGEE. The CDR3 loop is CASSRGLAVHNEQFS. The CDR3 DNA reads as TGTGCCAGCAGCAGGGGCCTAGCGGTTCACAATGAGCAGTTCTCC.

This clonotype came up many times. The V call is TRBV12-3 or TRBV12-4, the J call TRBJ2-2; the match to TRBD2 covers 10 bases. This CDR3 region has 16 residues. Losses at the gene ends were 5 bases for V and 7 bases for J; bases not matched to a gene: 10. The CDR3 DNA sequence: TGTGCCAGCAGTCCTGGACTAGCGGAGCGGGGCGGGGAGCTGTTTTTT. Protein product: CASSPGLAERGGELFF.

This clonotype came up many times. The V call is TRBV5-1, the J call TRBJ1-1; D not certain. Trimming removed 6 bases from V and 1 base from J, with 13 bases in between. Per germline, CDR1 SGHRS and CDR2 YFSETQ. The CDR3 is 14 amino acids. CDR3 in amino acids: CASNQDGRNTEAFF. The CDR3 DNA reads TGCGCCAGCAATCAAGACGGAAGGAACACTGAAGCTTTCTTT.

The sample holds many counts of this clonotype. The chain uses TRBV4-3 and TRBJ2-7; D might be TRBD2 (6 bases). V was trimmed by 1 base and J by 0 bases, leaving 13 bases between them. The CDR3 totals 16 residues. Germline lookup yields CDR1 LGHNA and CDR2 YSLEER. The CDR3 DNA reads TGCGCCAGCAGCCAAGCCCTCGGGAGCCACTCCTACGAGCAGTACTTC. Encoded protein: CASSQALGSHSYEQYF.

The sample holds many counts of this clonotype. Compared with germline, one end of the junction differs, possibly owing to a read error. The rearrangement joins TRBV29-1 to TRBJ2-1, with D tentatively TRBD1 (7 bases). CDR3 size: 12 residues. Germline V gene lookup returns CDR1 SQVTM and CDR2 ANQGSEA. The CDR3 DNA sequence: TGCAGCGGTGGACAGGAGGGAATTGAGAAGTTCTTC. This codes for CSGGQEGIEKFF.

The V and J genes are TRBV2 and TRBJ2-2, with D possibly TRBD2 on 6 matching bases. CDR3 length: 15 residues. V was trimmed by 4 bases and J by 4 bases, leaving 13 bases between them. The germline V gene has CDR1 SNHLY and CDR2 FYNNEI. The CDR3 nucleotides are TGTGCCAGCAGTGTCTTCGGGAGCCTCACCGGGGAGCTGTTTTTT. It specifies CASSVFGSLTGELFF.

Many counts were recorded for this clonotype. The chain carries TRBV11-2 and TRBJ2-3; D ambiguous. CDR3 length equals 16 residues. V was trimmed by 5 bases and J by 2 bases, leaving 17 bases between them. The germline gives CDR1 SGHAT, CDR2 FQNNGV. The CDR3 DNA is TGTGCCAGCAGCCCGAGGATCGCTTTTACCACAGATACGCAGTATTTT. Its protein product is CASSPRIAFTTDTQYF.

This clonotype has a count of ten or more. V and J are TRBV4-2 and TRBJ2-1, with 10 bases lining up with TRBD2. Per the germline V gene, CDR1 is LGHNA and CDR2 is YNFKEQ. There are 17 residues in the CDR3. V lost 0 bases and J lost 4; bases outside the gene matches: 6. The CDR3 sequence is CASSQDVPSGSYNEQFF. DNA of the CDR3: TGTGCCAGCAGCCAAGATGTCCCTAGCGGGAGTTACAATGAGCAGTTCTTC.

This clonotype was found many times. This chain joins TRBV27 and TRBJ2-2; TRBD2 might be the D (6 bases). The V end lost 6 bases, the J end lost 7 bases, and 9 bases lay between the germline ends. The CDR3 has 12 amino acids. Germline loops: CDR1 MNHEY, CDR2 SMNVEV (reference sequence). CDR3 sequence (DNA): TGTGCCAGCAGGCAGGGAGGCGGGGAGCTGTTTTTT. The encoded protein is CASRQGGGELFF.

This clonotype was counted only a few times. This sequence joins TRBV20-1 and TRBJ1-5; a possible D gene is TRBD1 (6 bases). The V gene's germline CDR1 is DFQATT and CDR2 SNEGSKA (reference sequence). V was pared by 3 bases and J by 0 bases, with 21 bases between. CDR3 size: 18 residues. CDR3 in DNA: TGCAGTGCTAGGGGGGGACATCTGAAAGGGGCTAGCAATCAGCCCCAGCATTTT. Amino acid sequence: CSARGGHLKGASNQPQHF.

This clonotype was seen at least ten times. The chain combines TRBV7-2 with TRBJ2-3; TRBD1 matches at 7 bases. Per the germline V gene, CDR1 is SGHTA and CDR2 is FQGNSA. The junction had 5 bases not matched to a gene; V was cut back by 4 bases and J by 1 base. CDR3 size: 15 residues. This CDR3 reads CASSYLGQGTDTQYF. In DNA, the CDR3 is TGTGCCAGCAGCTACCTCGGACAGGGCACAGATACGCAGTATTTT.

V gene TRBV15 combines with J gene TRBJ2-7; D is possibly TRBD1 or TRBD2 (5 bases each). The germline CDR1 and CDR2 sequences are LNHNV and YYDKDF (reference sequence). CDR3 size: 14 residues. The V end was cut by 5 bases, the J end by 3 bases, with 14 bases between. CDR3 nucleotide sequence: TGTGCCACCAGCGCCTACGGGGCTAACTACGAGCAGTACTTC. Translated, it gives CATSAYGANYEQYF.

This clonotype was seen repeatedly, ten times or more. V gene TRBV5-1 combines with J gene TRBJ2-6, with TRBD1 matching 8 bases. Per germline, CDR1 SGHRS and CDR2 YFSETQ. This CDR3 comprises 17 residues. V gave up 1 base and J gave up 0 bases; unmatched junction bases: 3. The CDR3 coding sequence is TGCGCCAGCAGCTTGACAGGGGGAAGCTCTGGGGCCAACGTCCTGACTTTC. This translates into CASSLTGGSSGANVLTF.

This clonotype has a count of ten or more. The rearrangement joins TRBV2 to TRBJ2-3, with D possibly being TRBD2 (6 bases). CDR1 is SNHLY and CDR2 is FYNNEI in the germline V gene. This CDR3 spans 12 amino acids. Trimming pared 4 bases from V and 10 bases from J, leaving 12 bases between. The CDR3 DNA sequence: TGTGCCAGCAGTGGCGCGGGCGGGGCGCAGTATTTT. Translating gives CASSGAGGAQYF.

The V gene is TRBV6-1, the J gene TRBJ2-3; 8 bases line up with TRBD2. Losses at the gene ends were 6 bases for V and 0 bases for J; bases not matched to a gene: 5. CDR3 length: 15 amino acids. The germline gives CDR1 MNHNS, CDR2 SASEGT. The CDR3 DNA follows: TGTGCCAGCAGGCTGCCTAGCGGGAGCACAGATACGCAGTATTTT. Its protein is CASRLPSGSTDTQYF.

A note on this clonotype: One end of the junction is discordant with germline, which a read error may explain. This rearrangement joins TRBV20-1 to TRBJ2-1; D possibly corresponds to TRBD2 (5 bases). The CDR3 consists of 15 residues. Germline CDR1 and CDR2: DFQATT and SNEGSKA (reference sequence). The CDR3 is CCARGFSAFYNEQFF. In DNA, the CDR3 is TGCTGTGCTAGAGGTTTTAGCGCCTTTTACAATGAGCAGTTCTTC.

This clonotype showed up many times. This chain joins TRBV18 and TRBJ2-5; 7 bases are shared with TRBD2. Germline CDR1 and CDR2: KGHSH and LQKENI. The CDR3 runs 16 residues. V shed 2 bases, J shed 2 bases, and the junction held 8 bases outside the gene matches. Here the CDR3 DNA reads TGTGCCAGCTCACCAAGTCTTGCTAGCGGTCAAGAGACCCAGTACTTC. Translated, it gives CASSPSLASGQETQYF. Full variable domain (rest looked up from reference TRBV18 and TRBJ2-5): NAGVMQNPRHLVRRRGQEARLRCSPMKGHSHVYWYRQLPEEGLKFMVYLQKENIIDESGMPKERFSAEFPKEGPSILRIQQVVRGDSAAYFCASSPSLASGQETQYFGPGTRLLVL.